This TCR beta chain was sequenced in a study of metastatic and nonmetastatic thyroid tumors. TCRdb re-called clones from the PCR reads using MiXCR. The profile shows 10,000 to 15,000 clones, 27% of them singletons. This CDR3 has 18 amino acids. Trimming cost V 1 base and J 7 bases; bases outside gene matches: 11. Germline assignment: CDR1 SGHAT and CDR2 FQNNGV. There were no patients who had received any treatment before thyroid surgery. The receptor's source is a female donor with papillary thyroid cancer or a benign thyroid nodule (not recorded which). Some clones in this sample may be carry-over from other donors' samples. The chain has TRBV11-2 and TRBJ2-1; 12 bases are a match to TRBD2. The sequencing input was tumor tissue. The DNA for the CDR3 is TGTGCCAGCAGCTTAGTCCCTAGCGGGAGGGGTATACGGAATGAGCAGTTCTTC. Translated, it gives CASSLVPSGRGIRNEQFF.